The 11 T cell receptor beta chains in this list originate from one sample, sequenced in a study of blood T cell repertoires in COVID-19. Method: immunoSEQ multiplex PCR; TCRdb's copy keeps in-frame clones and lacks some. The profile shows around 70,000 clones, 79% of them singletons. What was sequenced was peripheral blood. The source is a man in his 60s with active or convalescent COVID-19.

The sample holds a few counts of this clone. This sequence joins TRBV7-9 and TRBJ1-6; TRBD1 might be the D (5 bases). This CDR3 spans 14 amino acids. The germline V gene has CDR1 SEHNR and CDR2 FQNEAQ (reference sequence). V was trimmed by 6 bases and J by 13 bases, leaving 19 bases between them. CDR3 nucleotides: TGTGCCAGCAGTCAGGACACCGGCAATGCGCCCCTCCACTTT. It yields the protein CASSQDTGNAPLHF.

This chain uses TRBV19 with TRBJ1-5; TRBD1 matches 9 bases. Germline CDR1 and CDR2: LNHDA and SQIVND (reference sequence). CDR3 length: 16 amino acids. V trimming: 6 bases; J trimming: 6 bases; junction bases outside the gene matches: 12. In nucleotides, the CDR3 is TGTGCCAGTAGCCCCCCGGGACAGGGTATGGCTCAGCCCCAGCATTTT. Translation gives CASSPPGQGMAQPQHF.

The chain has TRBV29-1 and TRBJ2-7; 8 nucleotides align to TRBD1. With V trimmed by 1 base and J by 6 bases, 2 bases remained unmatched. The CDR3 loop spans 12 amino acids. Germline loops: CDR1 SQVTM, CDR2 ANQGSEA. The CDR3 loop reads CSVEGTGREQYF. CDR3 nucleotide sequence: TGCAGCGTTGAAGGGACAGGGCGCGAGCAGTACTTC.

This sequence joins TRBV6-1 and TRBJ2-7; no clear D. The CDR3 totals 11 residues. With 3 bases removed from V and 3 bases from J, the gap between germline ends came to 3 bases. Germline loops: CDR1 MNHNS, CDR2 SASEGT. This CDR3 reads CASSDYYEQYF. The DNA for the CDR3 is TGTGCCAGCAGTGATTACTACGAGCAGTACTTC.

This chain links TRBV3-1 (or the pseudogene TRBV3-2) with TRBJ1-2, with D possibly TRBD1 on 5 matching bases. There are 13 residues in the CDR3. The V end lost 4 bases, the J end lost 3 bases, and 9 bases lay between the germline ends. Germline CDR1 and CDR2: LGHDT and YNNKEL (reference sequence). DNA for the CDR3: TGTGCCAGCAGCCCCGGGGGACACTATGGCTACACCTTC. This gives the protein CASSPGGHYGYTF.

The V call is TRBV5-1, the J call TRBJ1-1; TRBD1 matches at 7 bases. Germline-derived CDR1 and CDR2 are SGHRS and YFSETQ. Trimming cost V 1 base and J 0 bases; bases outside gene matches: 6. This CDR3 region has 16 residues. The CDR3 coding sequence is TGCGCCAGCAGCTTGTCGGGACAGAGACTGAACACTGAAGCTTTCTTT. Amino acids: CASSLSGQRLNTEAFF.

The CDR3 sequence is CASSVGTVSYNEQFF. DNA of the CDR3: TGTGCCAGTAGTGTAGGGACAGTCTCCTACAATGAGCAGTTCTTC. This chain joins TRBV19 and TRBJ2-1, with 7 positions matching TRBD1. Germline lookup yields CDR1 LNHDA and CDR2 SQIVND (reference sequence). Losses at the gene ends were 5 bases for V and 0 bases for J; bases not matched to a gene: 4. The CDR3 covers 15 residues.

CDR3 protein: CASSGQFYGYTF. In DNA, the CDR3 is TGTGCCAGCAGTGGACAGTTCTATGGCTACACCTTC. This sequence joins TRBV2 and TRBJ1-2; TRBD1 is a possible D gene (5 bases). The germline V gene encodes CDR1 SNHLY and CDR2 FYNNEI. V lost 4 bases and J 4 bases, leaving 7 bases between the germline ends. The length of the CDR3 is 12 residues.

The DNA for the CDR3 is TGTGCCAGCAGGATAGCGGGGGGACAAGATACGCAGTATTTT. Encoded protein: CASRIAGGQDTQYF. The gene calls are TRBV28 and TRBJ2-3; 10 bases align to TRBD2. This CDR3 has 14 residues. The ends lost 6 bases at V and 5 bases at J; junction bases unmatched: 5. CDR1 MDHEN and CDR2 SYDVKM come from the germline V gene.

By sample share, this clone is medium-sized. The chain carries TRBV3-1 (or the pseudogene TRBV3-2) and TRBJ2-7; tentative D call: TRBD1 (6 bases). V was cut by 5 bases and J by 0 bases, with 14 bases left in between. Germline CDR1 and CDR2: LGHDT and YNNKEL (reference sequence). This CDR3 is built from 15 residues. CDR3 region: CASSSGQCSSYEQYF. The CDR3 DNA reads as TGTGCCAGCAGCTCCGGACAGTGCAGCTCCTACGAGCAGTACTTC.

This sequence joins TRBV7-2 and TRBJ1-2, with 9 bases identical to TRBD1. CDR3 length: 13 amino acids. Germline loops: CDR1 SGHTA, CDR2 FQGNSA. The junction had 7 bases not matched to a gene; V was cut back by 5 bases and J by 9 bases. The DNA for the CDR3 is TGTGCCAGCAGCCACAAGGGGACAGGGCGCTACACCTTC. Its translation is CASSHKGTGRYTF.